This TCR beta chain was documented in a study of cytomegalovirus exposure and HLA in healthy donors. Amplification used 60 Vbeta primers and 13 Jbeta primers. The repertoire was sequenced with immunoSEQ multiplex PCR; TCRdb's copy has only in-frame clones and lacks some. The profile shows about 130,000 clones, roughly 75% of them singletons. The V gene lost 8 bases and the J gene lost 2 bases, with 6 bases spanning the gap. CDR1 and CDR2 (germline): WSHSY, SAAADI. CDR3 length: 11 amino acids. The chain employs TRBV10-2 and TRBJ2-5; D call uncertain. The sample consisted of PBMCs. This clonotype was obtained from a female donor in good health and CMV-seronegative. For the CDR3, the DNA is TGCGCCAGCTTCCAGCAAGAGACCCAGTACTTC. Translating it yields CASFQQETQYF.